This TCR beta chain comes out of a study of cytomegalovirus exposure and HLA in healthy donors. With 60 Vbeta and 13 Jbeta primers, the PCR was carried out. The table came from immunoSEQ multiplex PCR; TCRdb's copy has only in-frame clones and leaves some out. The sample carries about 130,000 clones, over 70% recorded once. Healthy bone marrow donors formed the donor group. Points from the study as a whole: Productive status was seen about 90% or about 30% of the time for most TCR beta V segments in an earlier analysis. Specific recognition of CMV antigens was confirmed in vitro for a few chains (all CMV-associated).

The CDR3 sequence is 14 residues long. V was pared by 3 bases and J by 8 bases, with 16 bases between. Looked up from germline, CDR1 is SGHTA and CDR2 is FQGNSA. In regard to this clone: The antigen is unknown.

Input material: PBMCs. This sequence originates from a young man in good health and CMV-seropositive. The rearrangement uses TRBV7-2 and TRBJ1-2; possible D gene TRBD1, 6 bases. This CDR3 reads CASSFQGDGGGYTF. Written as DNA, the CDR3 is TGTGCCAGCAGCTTTCAGGGAGATGGGGGCGGCTACACCTTC.